The clone carrying this TCR beta chain was seen once. The data belong to a study of T cell changes during pregnancy in multiple sclerosis. Per the germline V gene, CDR1 is SGHTA and CDR2 is FQGNSA. With 5 bases removed from V and 3 bases from J, the gap between germline ends came to 8 bases. The CDR3 is 13 residues long. This table comes from immunoSEQ multiplex PCR, and its TCRdb copy is limited to in-frame clones, with some not included. The sample holds fewer than 25,000 clones, about 90% seen once. This chain joins TRBV7-2 and TRBJ1-5; no clear D gene. This sample comprised CD4+ T cells from peripheral blood mononuclear cells, obtained in the third trimester of pregnancy. The receptor's source is a female donor in good health, enrolled as a control in a pregnancy study. The CDR3 spells CASSGQFNQPQHF. In DNA form, the CDR3 reads TGTGCCAGCAGCGGGCAGTTCAATCAGCCCCAGCATTTT.